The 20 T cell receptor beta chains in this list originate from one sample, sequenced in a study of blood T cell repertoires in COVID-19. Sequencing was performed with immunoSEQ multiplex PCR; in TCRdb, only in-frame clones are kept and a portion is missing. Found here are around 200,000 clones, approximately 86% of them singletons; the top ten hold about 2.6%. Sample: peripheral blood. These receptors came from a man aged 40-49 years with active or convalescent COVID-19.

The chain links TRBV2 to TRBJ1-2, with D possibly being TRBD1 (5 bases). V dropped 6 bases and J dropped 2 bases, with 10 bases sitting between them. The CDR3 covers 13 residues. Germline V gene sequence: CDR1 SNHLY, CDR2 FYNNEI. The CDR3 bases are TGTGCCAGCAGCGCGGGGCAGAACTATGGCTACACCTTC. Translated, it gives CASSAGQNYGYTF.

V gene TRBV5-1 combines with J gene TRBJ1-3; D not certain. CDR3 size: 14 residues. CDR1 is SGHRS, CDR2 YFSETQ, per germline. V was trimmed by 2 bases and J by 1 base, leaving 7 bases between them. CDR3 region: CASSFGGSGNTIYF. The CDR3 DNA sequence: TGCGCCAGCAGCTTTGGCGGGTCTGGAAACACCATATATTTT.

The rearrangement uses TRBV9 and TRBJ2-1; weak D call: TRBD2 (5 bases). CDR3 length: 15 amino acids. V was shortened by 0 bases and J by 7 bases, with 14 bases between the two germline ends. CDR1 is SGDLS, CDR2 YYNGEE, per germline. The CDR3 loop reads CASSVGPGTRNEQFF. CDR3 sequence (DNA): TGTGCCAGCAGCGTAGGGCCGGGAACTAGGAATGAGCAGTTCTTC.

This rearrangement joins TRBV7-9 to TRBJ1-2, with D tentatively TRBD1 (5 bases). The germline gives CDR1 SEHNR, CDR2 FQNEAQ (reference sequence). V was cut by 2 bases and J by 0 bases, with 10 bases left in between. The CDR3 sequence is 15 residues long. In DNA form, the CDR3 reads TGTGCCAGCAGCTTAAGGGGAACCTCTAACTATGGCTACACCTTC. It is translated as CASSLRGTSNYGYTF.

CDR3 protein: CASSSWTGYSGNTIYF. The CDR3 DNA sequence: TGTGCCAGCAGTTCGTGGACAGGTTACTCTGGAAACACCATATATTTT. This sequence joins TRBV7-2 and TRBJ1-3; 7 nucleotides line up with TRBD1. CDR1 is SGHTA, CDR2 FQGNSA, per germline. The CDR3 runs 16 residues. After removal of 6 bases from V and 0 bases from J, the junction contained 8 bases not matched to a gene.

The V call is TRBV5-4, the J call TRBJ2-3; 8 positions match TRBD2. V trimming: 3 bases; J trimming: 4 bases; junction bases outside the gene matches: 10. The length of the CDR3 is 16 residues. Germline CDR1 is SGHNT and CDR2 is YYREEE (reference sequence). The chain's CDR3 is CASSSRVAGLADTQYF. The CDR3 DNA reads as TGTGCCAGCAGCTCCCGAGTAGCGGGGCTGGCAGATACGCAGTATTTT.

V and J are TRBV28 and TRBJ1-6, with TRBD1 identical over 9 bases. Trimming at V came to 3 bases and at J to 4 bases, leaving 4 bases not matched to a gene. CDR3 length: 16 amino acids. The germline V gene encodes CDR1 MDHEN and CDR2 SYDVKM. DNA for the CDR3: TGTGCCAGCAGTTTCCGGGACAGGGTTTATAATTCACCCCTCCACTTT. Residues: CASSFRDRVYNSPLHF.

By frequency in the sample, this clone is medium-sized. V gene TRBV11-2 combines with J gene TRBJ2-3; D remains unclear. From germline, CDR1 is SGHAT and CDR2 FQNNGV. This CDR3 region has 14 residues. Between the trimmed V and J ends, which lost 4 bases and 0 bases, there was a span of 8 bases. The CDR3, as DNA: TGTGCCAGCAGCTCCCAACTTAGCACAGATACGCAGTATTTT. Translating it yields CASSSQLSTDTQYF.

For the CDR3, the DNA is TGTGCCAGCAGCCAAGATCCAGGACTGGGCGAAAAACTGTTTTTT. Translated: CASSQDPGLGEKLFF. The V and J genes are TRBV3-1 (or the pseudogene TRBV3-2) and TRBJ1-4; no clear D. Per the germline V gene, CDR1 is LGHDT and CDR2 is YNNKEL (reference sequence). The V and J ends lost 0 bases and 8 bases respectively, with 13 bases between them. The CDR3 length is 15 residues.

DNA of the CDR3: TGTGCCAGGGGGACAGGGGGTCTTAGCACAGATACGCAGTATTTT. It encodes CARGTGGLSTDTQYF. This chain joins TRBV2 and TRBJ2-3, with 11 bases that match TRBD1. Germline CDR1 is SNHLY and CDR2 is FYNNEI. This CDR3 contains 15 residues. The V and J ends lost 9 bases and 0 bases, in that order; junction bases with no gene match: 5.

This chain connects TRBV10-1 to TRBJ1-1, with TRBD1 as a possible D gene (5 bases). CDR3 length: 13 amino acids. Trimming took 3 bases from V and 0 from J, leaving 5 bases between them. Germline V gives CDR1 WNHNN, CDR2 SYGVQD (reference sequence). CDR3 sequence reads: CASSDRVNTEAFF. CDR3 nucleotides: TGCGCCAGCAGTGACAGGGTGAACACTGAAGCTTTCTTT.

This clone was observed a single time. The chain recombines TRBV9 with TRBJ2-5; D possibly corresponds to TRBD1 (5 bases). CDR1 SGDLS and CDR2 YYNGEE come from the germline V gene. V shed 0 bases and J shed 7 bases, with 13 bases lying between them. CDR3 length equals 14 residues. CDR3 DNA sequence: TGTGCCAGCAGCGTAGAGGGGCTGCCCGGGACCCAGTACTTC. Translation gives CASSVEGLPGTQYF.

CDR3: CASSSKGAGWETQYF. The DNA for the CDR3 is TGTGCCAGCAGCTCAAAGGGGGCAGGGTGGGAGACCCAGTACTTC. The V and J genes are TRBV7-2 and TRBJ2-5; 7 bases are a match to TRBD1. The trim removed 4 bases at V and 5 bases at J, leaving 10 bases unmatched. Germline lookup yields CDR1 SGHTA and CDR2 FQGNSA. CDR3 length: 15 residues. The full variable domain, in which reference TRBV7-2 and TRBJ2-5 provide the parts outside the CDR3, is GAGVSQSPSNKVTEKGKDVELRCDPISGHTALYWYRQSLGQGLEFLIYFQGNSAPDKSGLPSDRFSAERTGGSVSTLTIQRTQQEDSAVYLCASSSKGAGWETQYFGPGTRLLVL.

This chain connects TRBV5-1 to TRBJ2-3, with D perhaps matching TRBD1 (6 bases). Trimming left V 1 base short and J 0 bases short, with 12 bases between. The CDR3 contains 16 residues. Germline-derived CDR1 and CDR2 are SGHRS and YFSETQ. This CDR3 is CASSLRGGTSTDTQYF. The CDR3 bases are TGCGCCAGCAGCTTGAGAGGGGGAACTAGCACAGATACGCAGTATTTT.

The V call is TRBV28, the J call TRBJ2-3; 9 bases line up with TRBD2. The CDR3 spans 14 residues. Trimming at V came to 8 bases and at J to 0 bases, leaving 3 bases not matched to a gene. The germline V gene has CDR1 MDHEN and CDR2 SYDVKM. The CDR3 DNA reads TGTGCCAGCTCGGGACTAGCTAGCACAGATACGCAGTATTTT. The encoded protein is CASSGLASTDTQYF.

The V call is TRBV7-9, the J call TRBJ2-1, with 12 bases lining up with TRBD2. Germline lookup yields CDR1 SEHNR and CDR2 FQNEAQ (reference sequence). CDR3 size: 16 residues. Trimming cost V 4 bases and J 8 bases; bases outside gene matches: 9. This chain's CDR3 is CASSSLAGGFVHEQFF. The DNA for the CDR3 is TGTGCCAGCAGCTCTCTAGCGGGGGGGTTCGTCCATGAGCAGTTCTTC.

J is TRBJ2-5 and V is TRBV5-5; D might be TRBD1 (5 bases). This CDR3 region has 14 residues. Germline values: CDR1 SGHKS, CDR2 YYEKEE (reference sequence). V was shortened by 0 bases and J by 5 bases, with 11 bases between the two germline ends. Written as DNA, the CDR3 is TGTGCCAGCAGCTTGGATGCAGGGCGGGAGACCCAGTACTTC. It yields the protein CASSLDAGRETQYF.

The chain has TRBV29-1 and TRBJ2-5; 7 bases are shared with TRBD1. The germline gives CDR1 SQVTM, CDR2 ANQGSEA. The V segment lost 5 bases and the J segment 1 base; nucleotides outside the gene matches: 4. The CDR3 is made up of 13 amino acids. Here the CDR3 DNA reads TGCAGCGTTCCGGACAGGTCCCAAGAGACCCAGTACTTC. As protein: CSVPDRSQETQYF.

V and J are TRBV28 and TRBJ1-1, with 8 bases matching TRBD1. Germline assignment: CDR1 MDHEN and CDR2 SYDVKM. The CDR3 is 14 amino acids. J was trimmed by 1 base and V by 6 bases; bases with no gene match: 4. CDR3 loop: CASSPGGSNTEAFF. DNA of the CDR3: TGTGCCAGCAGCCCAGGGGGCTCGAACACTGAAGCTTTCTTT. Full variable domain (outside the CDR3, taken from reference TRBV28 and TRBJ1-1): DVKVTQSSRYLVKRTGEKVFLECVQDMDHENMFWYRQDPGLGLRLIYFSYDVKMKEKGDIPEGYSVSREKKERFSLILESASTNQTSMYLCASSPGGSNTEAFFGQGTRLTVV.

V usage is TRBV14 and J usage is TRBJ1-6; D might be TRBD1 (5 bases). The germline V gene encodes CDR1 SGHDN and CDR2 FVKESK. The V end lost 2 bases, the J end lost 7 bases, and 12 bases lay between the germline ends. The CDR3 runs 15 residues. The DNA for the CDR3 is TGTGCCAGCAGCCAACAGGGAGGGTGGAATTCACCCCTCCACTTT. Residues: CASSQQGGWNSPLHF.